These 11 T cell receptor beta chains were sequenced from one sample in a study of T cell responses to AZD1222 COVID-19 vaccine. Libraries were prepared by immunoSEQ multiplex PCR; TCRdb keeps only in-frame clonotypes and omits some of them. The data show about 140,000 clones, about 90% seen once. The specimen comprised peripheral blood, sampled 28 days after the second AZD1222 dose. These receptors came from an adult who received the AZD1222 COVID-19 vaccine.

V usage is TRBV7-6 and J usage is TRBJ1-2; possibly TRBD1 for D (6 bases). V was cut by 4 bases and J by 8 bases, with 14 bases left in between. Germline CDR1 and CDR2: SGHVS and FNYEAQ. This CDR3 region has 13 residues. The DNA for the CDR3 is TGTGCCAGCAGCTCTGTTCCCGACAGGGGCTACACCTTC. It translates to CASSSVPDRGYTF.

The chain employs TRBV5-8 and TRBJ2-3; 9 nucleotides agree with TRBD2. The germline V gene encodes CDR1 SGHTS and CDR2 YDEGEE. CDR3 size: 15 residues. V was pared by 1 base and J by 6 bases, with 6 bases of the junction left unmatched. The CDR3: CASSLRLAGSDTQYF. CDR3 coding DNA: TGTGCCAGCAGCTTGCGGCTAGCGGGATCCGATACGCAGTATTTT.

The J gene is TRBJ2-7, the V gene TRBV14, with D uncertain. Looked up from germline, CDR1 is SGHDN and CDR2 is FVKESK. The germline V and J ends were trimmed by 3 bases and 3 bases, with 9 bases remaining between them. CDR3 length: 13 amino acids. CDR3 sequence reads: CASSQGNSYEQYF. Here the CDR3 DNA reads TGTGCCAGCAGCCAGGGAAACAGCTACGAGCAGTACTTC.

This clone was counted once. This chain connects TRBV19 to TRBJ2-3; no definite D call. V lost 4 bases to trimming and J lost 0 bases, with 8 bases between them. CDR3 length: 14 amino acids. CDR1 LNHDA and CDR2 SQIVND come from the germline V gene (reference sequence). CDR3 sequence: CASSTGRSTDTQYF. Written as DNA, the CDR3 is TGTGCCAGTAGTACTGGGCGTAGCACAGATACGCAGTATTTT.

This sequence joins TRBV6-5 and TRBJ1-2; 8 bases align to TRBD1. Germline CDR1 MNHEY, CDR2 SVGAGI. V lost 8 bases, J lost 5 bases, and 10 bases stayed unmatched. CDR3 size: 14 residues. CDR3 loop: CASSSRRGPYGYTF. As DNA, the CDR3 is TGTGCCAGCTCCAGCCGCAGGGGGCCGTATGGCTACACCTTC.

This chain uses TRBV19 with TRBJ2-1; no definite D call. Trimming stripped 2 bases from V and 0 bases from J, with 8 bases between. The CDR3 sequence is 15 residues long. Germline V gives CDR1 LNHDA, CDR2 SQIVND (reference sequence). The CDR3 region has the DNA TGTGCCAGTAGTATAACCAGGTTCTCCTACAATGAGCAGTTCTTC. It codes for CASSITRFSYNEQFF.

This chain joins TRBV9 and TRBJ2-1, with 9 bases fitting TRBD2. J was trimmed by 4 bases and V by 1 base; bases with no gene match: 3. Per the germline V gene, CDR1 is SGDLS and CDR2 is YYNGEE. This CDR3 has 15 amino acids. CDR3 region: CASSVRSGGYNEQFF. The CDR3 coding sequence is TGTGCCAGCAGCGTAAGAAGCGGGGGGTACAATGAGCAGTTCTTC.

The CDR3 here is CASSTQGPNYGYTF. The DNA of the CDR3 is TGTGCCAGCAGTACACAGGGACCCAACTATGGCTACACCTTC. The chain uses TRBV2 and TRBJ1-2, with a tentative D call TRBD1 (6 bases). Germline CDR1 is SNHLY and CDR2 is FYNNEI. This CDR3 is built from 14 residues. With 5 bases removed from V and 2 bases from J, the gap between germline ends came to 12 bases.

This sequence joins TRBV6-5 and TRBJ2-1, with 8 bases fitting TRBD1. CDR3 length: 15 residues. The V gene's germline CDR1 is MNHEY and CDR2 SVGAGI. The junction had 5 bases not matched to a gene; V was cut back by 6 bases and J by 1 base. The CDR3 nucleotides are TGTGCCAGCAGCTTGGACAGGGTATCCTACAATGAGCAGTTCTTC. Protein product: CASSLDRVSYNEQFF.

This sequence joins TRBV28 and TRBJ2-2; weak D call: TRBD1 (5 bases). V shed 6 bases and J shed 0 bases, with 14 bases lying between them. In germline, CDR1 is MDHEN, CDR2 SYDVKM. The CDR3 length is 16 residues. In nucleotides, the CDR3 is TGTGCCAGCAGGCCGGGTGGGGCAGCGAACACCGGGGAGCTGTTTTTT. Protein: CASRPGGAANTGELFF.

The rearrangement joins TRBV19 to TRBJ1-5, with D hard to call. Germline values: CDR1 LNHDA, CDR2 SQIVND (reference sequence). The CDR3 totals 16 residues. Deletions cut 3 bases from V and 2 bases from J, with 14 bases between. This CDR3 is CASSIDGIVGNQPQHF. The CDR3 coding sequence is TGTGCCAGTAGTATTGACGGGATTGTGGGCAATCAGCCCCAGCATTTT.